This passage covers 21 T cell receptor beta chains from one sample sequenced in a study of T-cell reconstitution after alpha-beta-depleted transplantation in children. This sample's TCRbeta library carried unique molecular identifier barcodes. TCRdb used MiXCR to reprocess the PCR reads, holding one entry per CDR3 protein. Of some 500,000 distinct CDR3 sequences listed, 32% are singletons. The specimen comprised PBMCs from the stem cell graft donor, sampled from the stem cell graft. These receptors were taken from a human donor who donated a stem cell graft to a child with aplastic anemia.

The V and J genes are TRBV4-3 and TRBJ2-1; a weak D match, TRBD1 (6 bases). CDR3 length equals 17 residues. Between the trimmed V and J ends, which lost 0 bases and 1 base, there was a span of 13 bases. Germline CDR1 and CDR2: LGHNA and YSLEER. The CDR3 loop reads CASSQEPGEWSYNEQFF. In DNA, the CDR3 is TGCGCCAGCAGCCAAGAACCAGGGGAATGGTCCTACAATGAGCAGTTCTTC.

This clonotype has only a few counts. The chain links TRBV20-1 to TRBJ1-2, with 7 bases aligning to TRBD1. The CDR3 runs to 13 residues. The J segment lost 4 bases and the V segment lost 6 bases, leaving 8 bases of the junction unmatched. Germline loops: CDR1 DFQATT, CDR2 SNEGSKA (reference sequence). The DNA of the CDR3 is TGCAGTGCCTCCCAGGGGGTACGCTATGGCTACACCTTC. Its translation is CSASQGVRYGYTF.

This clonotype was picked up a small number of times. The chain recombines TRBV11-3 with TRBJ2-3; D tentatively fits TRBD1 or TRBD2 (5 bases each). CDR3 length: 16 amino acids. The germline V gene has CDR1 SGHNT and CDR2 YENEEA. The V end lost 4 bases, the J end lost 0 bases, and 14 bases lay between the germline ends. This chain's CDR3 is CASSSIRDVSTDTQYF. In DNA, the CDR3 is TGTGCCAGCAGCTCAATCCGGGACGTCAGCACAGATACGCAGTATTTT.

This clonotype turned up a few times. The chain links TRBV20-1 to TRBJ2-7; 9 nucleotides align to TRBD1. The CDR3 runs to 15 residues. Germline V gene lookup returns CDR1 DFQATT and CDR2 SNEGSKA (reference sequence). Losses at the gene ends were 1 base for V and 3 bases for J; bases not matched to a gene: 7. CDR3 sequence reads: CSARGGTGRRYEQYF. CDR3 nucleotide sequence: TGCAGTGCTAGAGGCGGGACAGGGAGGCGCTACGAGCAGTACTTC.

This chain connects TRBV15 to TRBJ2-7; D call uncertain. CDR1 is LNHNV and CDR2 is YYDKDF in the germline V gene (reference sequence). The CDR3 length is 13 residues. The V gene lost 0 bases and the J gene lost 3 bases, with 6 bases spanning the gap. DNA of the CDR3: TGTGCCACCAGCAGAGATTTAAGCTACGAGCAGTACTTC. Protein: CATSRDLSYEQYF.

This clonotype was observed a single time. The CDR3 DNA reads TGTGCCAGCTCACAACGACAGGGGGGCCAGGAGACCCAGTACTTC. As protein: CASSQRQGGQETQYF. This chain connects TRBV18 to TRBJ2-5; 9 bases fit TRBD1. This CDR3 is built from 15 residues. Germline V gene lookup returns CDR1 KGHSH and CDR2 LQKENI. V shed 4 bases, J shed 5 bases, and the junction held 8 bases outside the gene matches.

The chain combines TRBV14 with TRBJ2-3; 7 bases match TRBD1. V lost 7 bases, J lost 4 bases, and 8 bases stayed unmatched. This CDR3 is 14 amino acids long. Germline CDR1 reads SGHDN; CDR2 reads FVKESK. CDR3 in amino acids: CASTAGGLPDTQYF. CDR3 bases: TGTGCCAGCACTGCAGGGGGTCTTCCAGATACGCAGTATTTT.

The gene calls are TRBV6-2 or TRBV6-3 and TRBJ1-4; D is undetermined. V was clipped by 5 bases and J by 3 bases, with 19 bases between them. There are 17 residues in the CDR3. Per germline, CDR1 MNHEY and CDR2 SVGEGT. CDR3 region: CASSPTRTGSANEKLFF. The CDR3 bases are TGTGCCAGCAGTCCAACCCGGACGGGGTCAGCTAATGAAAAACTGTTTTTT.

The chain joins TRBV27 to TRBJ2-7; D is perhaps TRBD1 (5 bases). The V gene's germline CDR1 is MNHEY and CDR2 SMNVEV (reference sequence). CDR3 size: 14 residues. Trimming removed 4 bases from V and 3 bases from J, with 13 bases in between. CDR3 nucleotides: TGTGCCAGCAGTTGGCAGGGTAATGGCTACGAGCAGTACTTC. Protein sequence: CASSWQGNGYEQYF.

J is TRBJ2-7 and V is TRBV18; unclear D gene. Trimming removed 1 base at V and 1 base at J, with 11 bases between. From germline, CDR1 is KGHSH and CDR2 LQKENI. The CDR3 consists of 15 residues. The CDR3 is CASSPQGSRSYEQYF. CDR3 DNA: TGTGCCAGCTCACCACAGGGATCGCGTTCCTACGAGCAGTACTTC.

This clonotype came up many times. The V and J genes are TRBV7-2 and TRBJ2-7; TRBD1 agrees at 8 bases. Germline trimming cut 5 bases from V and 2 bases from J; bases unmatched to any gene: 8. CDR1 and CDR2 (germline): SGHTA, FQGNSA. This CDR3 spans 15 amino acids. The CDR3, as DNA: TGTGCCAGCAGCCTCCGGACAGGGAATGCCTACGAGCAGTACGTC. As protein: CASSLRTGNAYEQYV.

The chain combines TRBV29-1 with TRBJ2-5; 10 positions match TRBD2. CDR1 SQVTM and CDR2 ANQGSEA come from the germline V gene. V trimming: 5 bases; J trimming: 5 bases; junction bases outside the gene matches: 8. CDR3 length: 14 amino acids. In nucleotides, the CDR3 is TGCAGCGTTCAACTAGCGGGGTCCGGGGAGACCCAGTACTTC. Translated: CSVQLAGSGETQYF.

This clonotype was seen a handful of times. This rearrangement joins TRBV6-1 to TRBJ2-7; 9 bases map to TRBD1. Trimming took 6 bases from V and 4 from J; bases not matched to a gene: 7. CDR1 is MNHNS, CDR2 SASEGT, per germline. There are 14 residues in the CDR3. The CDR3 is CASRRTGATYEQYF. DNA of the CDR3: TGTGCCAGCAGACGGACAGGGGCAACATACGAGCAGTACTTC.

The genes are TRBV4-2 and TRBJ2-2, with a possible D match to TRBD2 (5 bases). The V gene lost 10 bases and the J gene lost 7 bases, with 10 bases spanning the gap. CDR3 length: 11 amino acids. Germline lookup yields CDR1 LGHNA and CDR2 YNFKEQ. In DNA form, the CDR3 reads TGTGCCACCGGAGGTAGCGGGGAGCTGTTTTTT. Amino acids: CATGGSGELFF.

This clonotype was found a few times. V gene TRBV20-1 combines with J gene TRBJ2-2; TRBD2 is a possible D gene (6 bases). CDR1 and CDR2 (germline): DFQATT, SNEGSKA (reference sequence). Trimming pared 1 base from V and 7 bases from J, leaving 16 bases between. CDR3 length equals 15 residues. CDR3 DNA sequence: TGCAGTGCTAGAGTCCCCCGCGGGATAAGCGGGGAGCTGTTTTTT. Amino acids: CSARVPRGISGELFF.

The chain carries TRBV11-2 and TRBJ1-2; D is uncertain. With 5 bases removed from V and 3 bases from J, the gap between germline ends came to 7 bases. In germline, CDR1 is SGHAT, CDR2 FQNNGV. CDR3 length equals 12 residues. The CDR3 reads CASSPAHYGYTF. DNA for the CDR3: TGTGCCAGCAGCCCCGCCCACTATGGCTACACCTTC.

A note on this clonotype: The junction departs from germline at one end; a sequencing error may be responsible. The rearrangement links TRBV20-1 to TRBJ2-3; 7 nucleotides agree with TRBD2. Germline V gene lookup returns CDR1 DFQATT and CDR2 SNEGSKA (reference sequence). This CDR3 spans 14 amino acids. Here the CDR3 DNA reads TGCAGTCCTCTGAAGCGGGGTTTCACAGATACGCAGTATTTC. Protein product: CSPLKRGFTDTQYF.

The V and J genes are TRBV5-1 and TRBJ2-3; the match to TRBD2 covers 12 bases. Germline loops: CDR1 SGHRS, CDR2 YFSETQ. Trimming took 4 bases from V and 3 from J; bases not matched to a gene: 6. This CDR3 comprises 16 residues. CDR3 in amino acids: CASSIEGTSGTDTQYF. The CDR3 DNA sequence: TGCGCCAGCAGCATAGAAGGGACTAGCGGGACAGATACGCAGTATTTT.

This chain uses TRBV12-3 or TRBV12-4 with TRBJ2-1; 15 bases are shared with TRBD2. The CDR3 consists of 15 residues. V gave up 6 bases and J gave up 7 bases; unmatched junction bases: 4. The CDR3 DNA is TGTGCCAGCAGGGGACTAGCGGGAGGAATGAATGAGCAGTTCTTC. It codes for CASRGLAGGMNEQFF.

This clonotype was found a few times. The chain is built from TRBV29-1 and TRBJ2-5; D is possibly TRBD1 or TRBD2 (5 bases each). Germline lookup yields CDR1 SQVTM and CDR2 ANQGSEA. The CDR3 loop spans 13 amino acids. V gave up 4 bases and J gave up 5 bases, with 14 bases separating them. CDR3 residues: CSVGRDAQETQYF. DNA for the CDR3: TGCAGCGTTGGCCGGGACGCCCAGGAGACCCAGTACTTC.

CDR3 sequence reads: CASSTRQGSSGNTIYF. The CDR3 nucleotides read TGTGCCAGCAGCACCAGACAGGGGAGCTCTGGAAACACCATATATTTT. The chain joins TRBV7-6 to TRBJ1-3, with TRBD1 identical over 8 bases. J lost 0 bases, V lost 5 bases, and 6 bases had no gene match. The CDR3 extends over 16 amino acids. The germline gives CDR1 SGHVS, CDR2 FNYEAQ. Together with reference TRBV7-6 and TRBJ1-3, the CDR3 gives the full variable domain: GAGVSQSPRYKVTKRGQDVALRCDPISGHVSLYWYRQALGQGPEFLTYFNYEAQQDKSGLPNDRFSAERPEGSISTLTIQRTEQRDSAMYRCASSTRQGSSGNTIYFGEGSWLTVV.